One sample yielded the 25 T cell receptor beta chains listed below, sequenced in a study of T cell changes during pregnancy in multiple sclerosis. Sequenced by immunoSEQ multiplex PCR; TCRdb stores in-frame clones only, minus some. The table lists 17,000 or so clones, 84% of them singletons. The material sequenced was CD8+ T cells from peripheral blood mononuclear cells, taken in the third trimester of pregnancy. The receptors derive from a female donor in good health, enrolled as a control in a pregnancy study.

The rearrangement links TRBV19 to TRBJ2-1; 7 bases agree with TRBD2. Germline-derived CDR1 and CDR2 are LNHDA and SQIVND (reference sequence). With 6 bases clipped from V and 0 bases from J, the junction kept 8 bases outside the gene matches. The CDR3 consists of 16 residues. CDR3 sequence reads: CASRDLAESSYNEQFF. As DNA, the CDR3 is TGTGCCAGTAGAGACCTAGCGGAGAGCTCCTACAATGAGCAGTTCTTC.

The chain combines TRBV9 with TRBJ2-5; D possibly corresponds to TRBD2 (6 bases). CDR3 length: 16 amino acids. V shed 4 bases and J shed 5 bases, with 21 bases lying between them. Germline CDR1 is SGDLS and CDR2 is YYNGEE. CDR3 DNA: TGTGCCAGCAGCCCATCCGGGACTGGCTCTAGGGAGACCCAGTACTTC. Translation gives CASSPSGTGSRETQYF. Variable domain in full (rest from reference TRBV9 and TRBJ2-5): DSGVTQTPKHLITATGQRVTLRCSPRSGDLSVYWYQQSLDQGLQFLIQYYNGEERAKGNILERFSAQQFPDLHSELNLSSLELGDSALYFCASSPSGTGSRETQYFGPGTRLLVL.

This clone has just one count. V and J are TRBV27 and TRBJ2-3; 7 nucleotides align to TRBD1. Germline V gene sequence: CDR1 MNHEY, CDR2 SMNVEV (reference sequence). Trimming removed 6 bases from V and 6 bases from J; junction bases left unmatched: 9. The length of the CDR3 is 14 residues. In DNA form, the CDR3 reads TGTGCCAGCAGCTGGGAAAGGGGGCTGGATACGCAGTATTTT. Translated, it gives CASSWERGLDTQYF.

This chain connects TRBV5-4 to TRBJ2-6, with D perhaps TRBD2 (6 bases). Germline V gives CDR1 SGHNT, CDR2 YYREEE (reference sequence). V lost 0 bases to trimming and J lost 0 bases, with 19 bases between them. This CDR3 contains 20 residues. The CDR3 DNA follows: TGTGCCAGCAGCTTGGGAACTGCGGGAATGAGCTACTCTGGGGCCAACGTCCTGACTTTC. Translation gives CASSLGTAGMSYSGANVLTF.

This chain uses TRBV19 with TRBJ2-2; D is unresolved. V was pared by 3 bases and J by 2 bases, with 4 bases between. The CDR3 runs to 13 residues. Germline lookup yields CDR1 LNHDA and CDR2 SQIVND (reference sequence). CDR3 nucleotides: TGTGCCAGTAGTATCCTTAACACCGGGGAGCTGTTTTTT. Translating it yields CASSILNTGELFF.

V gene TRBV30 combines with J gene TRBJ1-3; D call uncertain. The V end lost 0 bases, the J end lost 1 base, and 10 bases lay between the germline ends. Germline CDR1 GTSNPN, CDR2 SVGIG (reference sequence). The CDR3 is 15 residues long. CDR3 in amino acids: CAWSVDPGSGNTIYF. The CDR3 DNA reads TGTGCCTGGAGTGTAGATCCGGGATCTGGAAACACCATATATTTT.

This clone was seen a single time. The chain uses TRBV6-1 and TRBJ2-1; weak D call: TRBD1 (5 bases). The V end lost 1 base, the J end lost 6 bases, and 13 bases lay between the germline ends. The germline gives CDR1 MNHNS, CDR2 SASEGT. This CDR3 is 15 amino acids long. Here the CDR3 reads CASSEGGHGSNEQFF. The CDR3 nucleotides are TGTGCCAGCAGTGAAGGAGGACACGGAAGCAATGAGCAGTTCTTC.

In its sample, this clone is medium-sized. The chain employs TRBV11-2 and TRBJ1-2; D is uncertain. The CDR3 consists of 16 residues. The germline CDR1 and CDR2 sequences are SGHAT and FQNNGV. With 0 bases removed from V and 0 bases from J, the gap between germline ends came to 11 bases. The CDR3 region is CASSLDTHGANYGYTF. The CDR3 DNA reads TGTGCCAGCAGCTTAGACACCCATGGAGCTAACTATGGCTACACCTTC.

The gene calls are TRBV5-8 and TRBJ2-7, with 8 nucleotides matching TRBD1. The length of the CDR3 is 15 residues. In germline, CDR1 is SGHTS, CDR2 YDEGEE. V dropped 0 bases and J dropped 7; count of bases not matched to a gene: 9. CDR3 loop: CASSLGQGARREQYF. The DNA for the CDR3 is TGTGCCAGCAGCTTGGGGCAGGGGGCCCGTAGGGAGCAGTACTTC.

This chain links TRBV7-8 with TRBJ1-5; 8 bases agree with TRBD1. Trimming removed 5 bases from V and 1 base from J; junction bases left unmatched: 7. Per germline, CDR1 SGHVS and CDR2 FQNEAQ. The CDR3 spans 16 residues. CDR3 in amino acids: CASSPGTGLSNQPQHF. In DNA form, the CDR3 reads TGTGCCAGCAGCCCTGGGACAGGACTCAGCAATCAGCCCCAGCATTTT.

V is TRBV27 and J is TRBJ2-3; the match to TRBD1 covers 7 bases. The CDR3 runs to 16 residues. V gave up 3 bases and J gave up 8 bases; unmatched junction bases: 14. The germline CDR1 and CDR2 sequences are MNHEY and SMNVEV (reference sequence). The CDR3 region has the DNA TGTGCCAGCAGTTTCTGGGACAGTCTTAGATGGCGTACGCAGTATTTT. Translated, it gives CASSFWDSLRWRTQYF.

The chain has TRBV6-5 and TRBJ2-7, with D possibly being TRBD2 (6 bases). The V end lost 6 bases, the J end lost 2 bases, and 17 bases lay between the germline ends. The CDR3 contains 15 residues. Germline V gene sequence: CDR1 MNHEY, CDR2 SVGAGI. CDR3 DNA sequence: TGTGCCAGCAGCCCGGGACTGGGGCCTACCTACGAGCAGTACTTC. This gives the protein CASSPGLGPTYEQYF.

The rearrangement links TRBV4-3 to TRBJ2-1; D may be TRBD1 (6 bases). The V and J ends lost 4 bases and 0 bases respectively, with 13 bases between them. The length of the CDR3 is 16 residues. CDR1 is LGHNA, CDR2 YSLEER, per germline. In DNA, the CDR3 is TGCGCCAGCAGCCTTGTGCTGGACAGCTCCTACAATGAGCAGTTCTTC. It is translated as CASSLVLDSSYNEQFF.

The rearrangement links TRBV5-1 to TRBJ2-7, with 11 bases lining up with TRBD2. CDR1 and CDR2 from the germline V gene are SGHRS and YFSETQ. CDR3 length: 18 residues. Trimming removed 1 base from V and 3 bases from J; junction bases left unmatched: 12. The chain's CDR3 is CASSLTGLAGGYGYEQYF. For the CDR3, the DNA is TGCGCCAGCAGCTTGACAGGGCTAGCGGGAGGCTACGGCTACGAGCAGTACTTC.

The rearrangement joins TRBV9 to TRBJ2-3; maybe TRBD1 (5 bases). The CDR3 is 14 amino acids. Germline V gene lookup returns CDR1 SGDLS and CDR2 YYNGEE. Trimming removed 0 bases at V and 3 bases at J, with 8 bases between. In DNA, the CDR3 is TGTGCCAGCAGCGTAGAAGGGGCAACAGATACGCAGTATTTT. This gives the protein CASSVEGATDTQYF.

The chain links TRBV5-1 to TRBJ2-3, with TRBD2 as a possible D gene (7 bases). V gave up 0 bases and J gave up 3 bases, with 20 bases separating them. There are 18 residues in the CDR3. Germline V gene sequence: CDR1 SGHRS, CDR2 YFSETQ. The CDR3 loop reads CASSLGGGRTTETDTQYF. The CDR3, as DNA: TGCGCCAGCAGCTTGGGGGGGGGCCGGACCACCGAAACAGATACGCAGTATTTT.

V gene TRBV19 combines with J gene TRBJ1-2, with 7 bases identical to TRBD1. The CDR3 runs 14 residues. Germline assignment: CDR1 LNHDA and CDR2 SQIVND (reference sequence). Unmatched junction bases numbered 7, after V lost 3 bases and J lost 6 bases. CDR3 residues: CASSIEGARNGYTF. The CDR3 DNA follows: TGTGCCAGTAGTATCGAGGGGGCGCGGAATGGCTACACCTTC. Looking up the rest from reference TRBV19 and TRBJ1-2 gives the full variable domain: DGGITQSPKYLFRKEGQNVTLSCEQNLNHDAMYWYRQDPGQGLRLIYYSQIVNDFQKGDIAEGYSVSREKKESFPLTVTSAQKNPTAFYLCASSIEGARNGYTFGSGTRLTVV.

This chain links TRBV23-1 with TRBJ1-6, with 7 bases aligning to TRBD1. Being an ORF, TRBV23-1 has a function that is uncertain. The CDR3 is 15 amino acids. J lost 8 bases, V lost 3 bases, and 7 bases had no gene match. The DNA for the CDR3 is TGCGCCAGCAGTCATGTACAGGGGCGAGATTCACCCCTCCACTTT. The encoded protein is CASSHVQGRDSPLHF.

The chain joins TRBV19 to TRBJ2-7; TRBD1 matches 9 bases. In germline, CDR1 is LNHDA, CDR2 SQIVND (reference sequence). With 7 bases clipped from V and 5 bases from J, the junction kept 12 bases outside the gene matches. CDR3 length: 15 amino acids. CDR3: CASMPGQGILDEQYF. The CDR3 DNA reads TGTGCCAGTATGCCGGGACAGGGAATCTTGGACGAGCAGTACTTC.

The chain joins TRBV29-1 to TRBJ2-1; D is possibly TRBD2 (5 bases). This CDR3 has 12 residues. In germline, CDR1 is SQVTM, CDR2 ANQGSEA. V shed 7 bases and J shed 8 bases, with 15 bases lying between them. CDR3 sequence (DNA): TGCAGCGGGAGGACTCTAGTCGATGAGCAGTTCTTC. It is translated as CSGRTLVDEQFF.

The CDR3 here is CASSSSDRAGETQYF. CDR3 nucleotide sequence: TGTGCCAGCAGTTCCTCGGACAGGGCAGGAGAGACCCAGTACTTC. The genes are TRBV6-5 and TRBJ2-5; 8 bases line up with TRBD1. The V gene end was trimmed by 4 bases and the J gene end by 4 bases; junction bases not matched to a gene: 8. The CDR3 contains 15 residues. Germline-derived CDR1 and CDR2 are MNHEY and SVGAGI.

The chain employs TRBV27 and TRBJ2-7, with 9 bases aligning to TRBD2. Germline V CDR1 and CDR2: MNHEY, SMNVEV (reference sequence). Unmatched junction bases numbered 10, after V lost 4 bases and J lost 6 bases. The CDR3 is made up of 15 amino acids. In DNA form, the CDR3 reads TGTGCCAGCAGTTCGACGTTTAGCGGGAGCCGCGAGCAGTACTTC. Protein sequence: CASSSTFSGSREQYF.

The V gene is TRBV13, the J gene TRBJ1-2; 8 bases align to TRBD1. The CDR3 totals 13 residues. CDR1 is PRHDT, CDR2 FYEKMQ, per germline (reference sequence). V trimming: 7 bases; J trimming: 7 bases; junction bases outside the gene matches: 8. CDR3 nucleotides: TGTGCCAGCACGGCAGGGGGCGAGGCTGGCTACACCTTC. Amino acid sequence: CASTAGGEAGYTF.

In its sample, this clone is medium-sized. This chain joins TRBV5-6 and TRBJ2-7; D perhaps matches TRBD2 (5 bases). Per the germline V gene, CDR1 is SGHDT and CDR2 is YYEEEE. V gave up 2 bases and J gave up 1 base, with 7 bases separating them. This CDR3 region has 13 residues. CDR3 in DNA: TGTGCCAGCAGCTTAGGGAGTTCCTACGAGCAGTACTTC. This gives the protein CASSLGSSYEQYF.

This chain links TRBV30 with TRBJ2-7; possibly TRBD1 for D (6 bases). V gave up 5 bases and J gave up 4 bases, with 9 bases separating them. CDR1 is GTSNPN and CDR2 is SVGIG in the germline V gene (reference sequence). The CDR3 totals 11 residues. The CDR3 region has the DNA TGTGCCTGGCTGACAGGTTACGAGCAGTACTTC. Its translation: CAWLTGYEQYF.